One sample yielded the 19 T cell receptor beta chains listed below, sequenced in a study of CD8 T cells in ankylosing spondylitis. A single record per CDR3 protein comes from TCRdb applying MiXCR to the 5' RACE reads. The data contain thousands of distinct CDR3 sequences, about 3% of them singletons. Sequences were obtained from blood, either unsorted or a sorted T cell fraction (not recorded which). The receptor set was obtained from a female donor with ankylosing spondylitis or in good health (not recorded which).

There are many counts of this clonotype. The rearrangement joins TRBV9 to TRBJ1-4; D is unclear. Germline loops: CDR1 SGDLS, CDR2 YYNGEE. Trimming shortened V by 4 bases and J by 0 bases, and 7 bases separated the two germline ends. The CDR3 length is 14 residues. CDR3 coding DNA: TGTGCCAGCAGCCAAGGGACAACTAATGAAAAACTGTTTTTT. Protein product: CASSQGTTNEKLFF. The variable domain in full, completed from reference TRBV9 and TRBJ1-4, reads DSGVTQTPKHLITATGQRVTLRCSPRSGDLSVYWYQQSLDQGLQFLIQYYNGEERAKGNILERFSAQQFPDLHSELNLSSLELGDSALYFCASSQGTTNEKLFFGSGTQLSVL.

This clonotype was seen at least ten times. The CDR3 nucleotides read TGTGCCAGCACGGGGGGGCCGGACACTGAAGCTTTCTTT. It yields the protein CASTGGPDTEAFF. V is TRBV9 and J is TRBJ1-1; D might be TRBD1 (6 bases). With 6 bases removed from V and 3 bases from J, the gap between germline ends came to 12 bases. Looked up from germline, CDR1 is SGDLS and CDR2 is YYNGEE. This CDR3 contains 13 residues.

To note about this clonotype: A read error is possible here, since a much larger clone lies one base away. The chain carries TRBV9 and TRBJ2-1; 10 bases map to TRBD2. The length of the CDR3 is 15 residues. The germline V gene encodes CDR1 SGDLS and CDR2 YYNGEE. The CDR3, as DNA: TGTGCCTGCAGCGTAGAAGCGGGAGGGCCGAATGAGCAGTTCTTC. It codes for CACSVEAGGPNEQFF.

This clonotype appeared many times. This rearrangement joins TRBV9 to TRBJ2-1; 15 nucleotides match TRBD2. Germline assignment: CDR1 SGDLS and CDR2 YYNGEE. The J segment lost 6 bases and the V segment lost 4 bases, leaving 14 bases of the junction unmatched. CDR3 size: 19 residues. The CDR3 coding sequence is TGTGCCAGCAGCAATCACCGGACTAGCGGGAGGGCCGGGATCAATGAGCAGTTCTTC. This translates into CASSNHRTSGRAGINEQFF.

This clonotype was seen ten or more times. In DNA form, the CDR3 reads TGTGCCAGCAGCGCCTACGCGGGGGCTGATGGCTACACCTTC. Residues: CASSAYAGADGYTF. The chain combines TRBV9 with TRBJ1-2, with D possibly matching TRBD1 (6 bases). Germline CDR1 and CDR2: SGDLS and YYNGEE. Trimming removed 3 bases at V and 6 bases at J, with 15 bases between. The CDR3 loop spans 14 amino acids.

This clonotype has a count of ten or more. The rearrangement links TRBV9 to TRBJ1-5; D gene ambiguous. Per germline, CDR1 SGDLS and CDR2 YYNGEE. CDR3 length: 14 residues. With 3 bases removed from V and 2 bases from J, the gap between germline ends came to 9 bases. This chain's CDR3 is CASSEGWGNQPQHF. The CDR3 DNA reads TGTGCCAGCAGCGAGGGTTGGGGCAATCAGCCCCAGCATTTT.

About this clonotype itself: Mismatch with germline at one junction end may stem from a read error. The chain recombines TRBV9 with TRBJ2-1; D tentatively reads TRBD1 or TRBD2 (5 bases each). The CDR3 is 15 amino acids. Germline V gene data show CDR1 as SGDLS and CDR2 as YYNGEE. CDR3 nucleotide sequence: TGTGCCAGCACCGTAGCTCCGGACGGGACGGATGAGCAGTTCTTC. It specifies CASTVAPDGTDEQFF.

This clonotype was observed many times. The chain uses TRBV9 and TRBJ2-5; 8 positions match TRBD2. Trimming took 3 bases from V and 5 from J; bases not matched to a gene: 0. CDR3 length: 12 amino acids. Germline V CDR1 and CDR2: SGDLS, YYNGEE. CDR3 amino acids: CASSASGETQYF. In DNA form, the CDR3 reads TGTGCCAGCAGCGCTAGCGGGGAGACCCAGTACTTC.

This clonotype was detected ten times or more. This chain links TRBV9 with TRBJ2-1, with 7 bases identical to TRBD1. V was pared by 3 bases and J by 0 bases, with 3 bases of the junction left unmatched. CDR3 length equals 15 residues. The germline V gene has CDR1 SGDLS and CDR2 YYNGEE. CDR3: CASSEGQTSYNEQFF. The CDR3 DNA is TGTGCCAGCAGCGAGGGACAGACCTCCTACAATGAGCAGTTCTTC.

This clonotype was found many times. J is TRBJ1-4 and V is TRBV9, with TRBD1 matching 11 bases. J lost 6 bases, V lost 3 bases, and 4 bases had no gene match. The CDR3 extends over 15 amino acids. Per the germline V gene, CDR1 is SGDLS and CDR2 is YYNGEE. CDR3 amino acids: CASSAMGQGDEKLFF. As DNA, the CDR3 is TGTGCCAGCAGCGCAATGGGACAGGGGGATGAAAAACTGTTTTTT.

This clonotype has only a few counts. This sequence joins TRBV9 and TRBJ1-5; possible D gene TRBD1, 5 bases. The CDR3 has 15 residues. The germline gives CDR1 SGDLS, CDR2 YYNGEE. V lost 4 bases and J lost 1, with 12 bases in between. The CDR3 DNA sequence: TGTGCCAGCAGCCCAGACTGGGGGAGCAATCAGCCCCAGCATTTT. Translated, it gives CASSPDWGSNQPQHF.

This clonotype was found many times. The J gene is TRBJ2-3, the V gene TRBV9, with TRBD2 matching over 8 bases. The junction had 21 bases not matched to a gene; V was cut back by 0 bases and J by 6 bases. The CDR3 is 20 amino acids. CDR1 is SGDLS and CDR2 is YYNGEE in the germline V gene. The CDR3 coding sequence is TGTGCCAGCAGCGTAGACTCGCCCCCTCGGACTAGCTGGGGGTATGATACGCAGTATTTT. It specifies CASSVDSPPRTSWGYDTQYF.

This clonotype was seen ten or more times. This chain joins TRBV9 and TRBJ2-1, with 11 positions matching TRBD2. V lost 3 bases and J lost 7; bases outside the gene matches: 6. This CDR3 has 15 amino acids. Germline V gives CDR1 SGDLS, CDR2 YYNGEE. The CDR3 DNA reads as TGTGCCAGCAGCGATAGCGGGGGGGAGGGAAATGAGCAGTTCTTC. Translated, it gives CASSDSGGEGNEQFF.

This clonotype appeared many times. The chain uses TRBV9 and TRBJ2-1; TRBD2 agrees at 7 bases. V trimming: 0 bases; J trimming: 3 bases; junction bases outside the gene matches: 6. CDR3 size: 16 residues. Germline loops: CDR1 SGDLS, CDR2 YYNGEE. The CDR3 DNA reads as TGTGCCAGCAGCGTAGAAACTAGCGTACGCTACAATGAGCAGTTCTTC. Amino acid sequence: CASSVETSVRYNEQFF.

This clonotype was observed at least ten times. V gene TRBV9 combines with J gene TRBJ2-3; D gene ambiguous. The CDR3 sequence is 13 residues long. CDR1 and CDR2 from the germline V gene are SGDLS and YYNGEE. V dropped 3 bases and J dropped 11 bases, with 16 bases sitting between them. CDR3 protein: CASSGGSAFLQYF. DNA of the CDR3: TGTGCCAGCAGCGGGGGATCCGCCTTTTTGCAGTATTTT.

At least ten counts were recorded for this clonotype. This sequence joins TRBV9 and TRBJ2-7; D gene unclear. Trimming took 0 bases from V and 1 from J, leaving 5 bases between them. CDR3 length equals 13 residues. In germline, CDR1 is SGDLS, CDR2 YYNGEE. The CDR3 nucleotides read TGTGCCAGCAGCGTAGGAGAGTCCTACGAGCAGTACTTC. As protein: CASSVGESYEQYF.

This clonotype was detected ten times or more. V gene TRBV9 combines with J gene TRBJ1-5; D uncertain. The germline CDR1 and CDR2 sequences are SGDLS and YYNGEE. The ends were cut back, 5 bases at V and 4 bases at J, with 13 bases in the middle. CDR3 size: 14 residues. The CDR3 here is CASSPGFGNQPQHF. CDR3 in DNA: TGTGCCAGCAGTCCTGGGTTTGGTAATCAGCCCCAGCATTTT.

This clonotype was observed many times. The gene calls are TRBV9 and TRBJ2-3, with D unclear. Germline assignment: CDR1 SGDLS and CDR2 YYNGEE. The CDR3 runs to 15 residues. V lost 0 bases and J lost 0, with 8 bases in between. This CDR3 reads CASSVGVLSTDTQYF. CDR3 DNA: TGTGCCAGCAGCGTAGGGGTCCTTAGCACAGATACGCAGTATTTT.

This clonotype was counted at least ten times. The chain couples TRBV9 to TRBJ2-3; TRBD2 matches at 7 bases. This CDR3 is 16 amino acids long. The germline gives CDR1 SGDLS, CDR2 YYNGEE. The V and J ends lost 0 bases and 0 bases, in that order; junction bases with no gene match: 4. DNA for the CDR3: TGTGCCAGCAGCGTAGCCCTAGCGGACAGCACAGATACGCAGTATTTT. Translation gives CASSVALADSTDTQYF.